This T cell receptor beta chain comes out of a study of identical twins. This clonotype was seen ten or more times. The antigen is unknown. Study-wide points: Beta out-of-frame sequences displayed a weaker excess of sharing between twins.

The CDR3 runs to 13 residues. The V gene's germline CDR1 is SQVTM and CDR2 ANQGSEA. V was clipped by 3 bases and J by 2 bases; unmatched bases: 1. MiXCR, applied by TCRdb to the 5' RACE reads, yields one record per CDR3 protein. The sample includes hundreds of thousands of distinct CDR3 sequences, about 12% of them seen just once. The data were also submitted as part of a second study, on yellow fever vaccine responses in identical twins.

The material sequenced was PBMCs. The J gene is TRBJ2-3, the V gene TRBV29-1; 8 positions agree with TRBD2. This clonotype was sampled from a woman younger than 35 in good health. The CDR3 DNA reads as TGCAGCGTTGATAGCGGGAACACAGATACGCAGTATTTT. Encoded protein: CSVDSGNTDTQYF.